A selection of T cell receptor beta chains follows, all from one sample in a study of identical twins. TCRdb redid the calling of the 5' RACE reads with MiXCR, one entry per CDR3 protein. Of 520,000 or so distinct CDR3 sequences in the sample, less than 25% were seen once. This sample also belongs to another study, concerning T cells expressing NK-cell markers.

Sequencing was carried out using CD4+ T cells sorted from blood. All receptors come from a woman younger than 35 in good health. Both conserved end residues are part of each CDR3. D genes are given only for firm matches. Rows may omit the clone size; those that give it use once, few, many or a size class.

j_call | v_call | d_call | clone_size | cdr3_aa | cdr3_nt
TRBJ2-3 | TRBV5-1 | NA | NA | CASSLTGSRDTQYF | TGCGCCAGCAGCTTGACAGGGTCGCGGGATACGCAGTATTTT
TRBJ1-1 | TRBV7-8 | TRBD1 | NA | CASSLDVGWTGNTEAFF | TGTGCCAGCAGCTTAGACGTTGGCTGGACAGGGAACACTGAAGCTTTCTTT
TRBJ2-3 | TRBV6-5 | TRBD2 | few | CASSYSGGGAATDTQYF | TGTGCCAGCAGTTACTCCGGCGGGGGGGCTGCGACAGATACGCAGTATTTT
TRBJ1-2 | TRBV5-1 | TRBD1 | few | CASSFGAAGQTYGYTF | TGCGCCAGCAGCTTCGGGGCCGCGGGACAGACATATGGCTACACCTTC
TRBJ2-3 | TRBV2 | NA | NA | CASVWAPGPTDTQYF | TGTGCCTCTGTCTGGGCCCCTGGGCCCACAGATACGCAGTATTTT
TRBJ2-1 | TRBV7-2 | NA | many | CASSLMGGGNNEQFF | TGTGCCAGCAGCTTAATGGGGGGCGGGAACAATGAGCAGTTCTTC
TRBJ2-7 | TRBV5-4 | TRBD2 | NA | CASSPGLAGGENEQYF | TGTGCCAGCAGCCCTGGACTAGCGGGAGGAGAGAACGAGCAGTACTTC
TRBJ2-3 | TRBV7-3 | TRBD1 | NA | CASSLRGTASDTQYF | TGTGCCAGCAGCTTAAGAGGGACAGCGTCAGATACGCAGTATTTT
TRBJ2-7 | TRBV20-1 | NA | NA | CSASVYSYEQYF | TGCAGTGCTAGTGTATACTCCTACGAGCAGTACTTC
TRBJ2-7 | TRBV10-3 | TRBD1 | NA | CAVAGTVYEQYF | TGTGCCGTAGCCGGGACAGTCTACGAGCAGTACTTC
TRBJ2-5 | TRBV18 | NA | NA | CASSQGTDETQYF | TGTGCCAGCTCACAGGGGACGGACGAGACCCAGTACTTC
TRBJ1-1 | TRBV12-3/TRBV12-4 | NA | few | CASSYIGVTEAFF | TGTGCCAGCAGTTACATAGGGGTAACTGAAGCTTTCTTT
TRBJ2-7 | TRBV12-3/TRBV12-4 | TRBD1 | few | CASRSGTGRNEQYF | TGTGCCAGCAGGTCCGGGACAGGACGGAACGAGCAGTACTTC
TRBJ2-3 | TRBV20-1 | NA | NA | CSALFPSSASSTDTQYF | TGCAGTGCCCTATTTCCGTCCAGCGCCTCAAGCACAGATACGCAGTATTTT
TRBJ2-7 | TRBV7-8 | TRBD1 | once | CASSLVRTGGPIEQYF | TGTGCCAGCAGCTTAGTAAGGACAGGGGGCCCGATCGAGCAGTACTTC